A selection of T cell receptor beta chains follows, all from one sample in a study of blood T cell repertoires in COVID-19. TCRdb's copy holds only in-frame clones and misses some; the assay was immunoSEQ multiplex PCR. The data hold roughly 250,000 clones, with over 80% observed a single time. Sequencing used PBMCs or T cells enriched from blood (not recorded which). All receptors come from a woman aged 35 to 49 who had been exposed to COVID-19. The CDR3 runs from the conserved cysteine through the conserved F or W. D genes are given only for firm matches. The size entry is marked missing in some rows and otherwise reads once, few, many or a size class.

TGTGCCAGCAGCTCCGGAGGGCGAGTTAGCAATGAGCAGTTCTTC	CASSSGGRVSNEQFF	NA	TRBV27	TRBJ2-1	NA
TGTGCCATCGCGTTCAAGGGGACTAGCGGGAATGAGCAGTTCTTC	CAIAFKGTSGNEQFF	once	TRBV10-3	TRBJ2-1	TRBD2
TGCAGTGCTAGTGGGGACAGAGACAATGAGCAGTTCTTC	CSASGDRDNEQFF	NA	TRBV20-1	TRBJ2-1	TRBD1
TGTGCCACCAGCAGAGGACAGACAACCCGGACAGATACGCAGTATTTT	CATSRGQTTRTDTQYF	NA	TRBV15	TRBJ2-3	NA
TGTGCCAGCAGTTTAGAGCTCGCAACTAATGAAAAACTGTTTTTT	CASSLELATNEKLFF	NA	TRBV27	TRBJ1-4	NA
TGCGCCAGCAGCCTCGGGACAGGGCGGTGGGTTGGCTACACCTTC	CASSLGTGRWVGYTF	NA	TRBV4-3	TRBJ1-2	TRBD1
TGTGCCAGCAGTCCCTCACCGGGGGCAACTAATGAAAAACTGTTTTTT	CASSPSPGATNEKLFF	NA	TRBV27	TRBJ1-4	NA
TGCGCCAGCAGAGAATTTGGACAGGGGGCCGATGAGCAGTTCTTC	CASREFGQGADEQFF	NA	TRBV10-2	TRBJ2-1	TRBD1
TGCGCCAGCAGCCAAGAGACCAGGACAGCGGGGGGCGCAGATACGCAGTATTTT	CASSQETRTAGGADTQYF	NA	TRBV4-3	TRBJ2-3	TRBD2
TGTGCCAGCAGCTTCCGGACACAGCGGGACGAGCAGTACTTC	CASSFRTQRDEQYF	NA	TRBV7-6	TRBJ2-7	NA
TGTGCCAGCAGTTTACTCACGACAGGGAACACTGAAGCTTTCTTT	CASSLLTTGNTEAFF	NA	TRBV28	TRBJ1-1	NA
TGTGCCAGCAGCCCACAGGGAAGTGACACTGAAGCTTTCTTT	CASSPQGSDTEAFF	NA	TRBV5-4	TRBJ1-1	NA
TGTGCCAGCTCACCACCTGCAGGGTGGGAGACCCAGTACTTC	CASSPPAGWETQYF	NA	TRBV18	TRBJ2-5	NA
TGTGCCAGCAGAACCGGGACAGCGTTGGGAGAGCAGTACTTC	CASRTGTALGEQYF	NA	TRBV28	TRBJ2-7	TRBD1
TGTGCCAGCAGTCCCTGGGGGACAGGGGATGGCTACACCTTC	CASSPWGTGDGYTF	NA	TRBV6-5	TRBJ1-2	TRBD1
TGTGCCAGCAGCTTGACAGGGGCCACCTCTGGGGCCAACGTCCTGACTTTC	CASSLTGATSGANVLTF	NA	TRBV7-2	TRBJ2-6	TRBD1
TGCGCCAGCAGCCCCCAGGGTGGTGGCAAAAACATTCAGTACTTC	CASSPQGGGKNIQYF	once	TRBV5-1	TRBJ2-4	NA
TGTGCCAGCAGTCTGGGGAGGACACCTGGAAACACCATATATTTT	CASSLGRTPGNTIYF	NA	TRBV2	TRBJ1-3	NA
TGTGCCAGCAGCTCGTCCGCTATGGCGGGAGGGGTCAAAAACATTCAGTACTTC	CASSSSAMAGGVKNIQYF	NA	TRBV5-6	TRBJ2-4	TRBD2
TGTGCCACCCGGACAGGGGGCCGGGGTGAAGCTTTCTTT	CATRTGGRGEAFF	NA	TRBV10-3	TRBJ1-1	TRBD1
TGTGCCTGGAGTGTACAAAGGACCTCGGGAACCGGGGAGCTGTTTTTT	CAWSVQRTSGTGELFF	NA	TRBV30	TRBJ2-2	NA
TGTGCCAGCAGCTGGACAGTCAATTCACCCCTCCACTTT	CASSWTVNSPLHF	NA	TRBV28	TRBJ1-6	NA
TGTGCCAGCAGCTTAAGGCGGGGGGGAACAGATACGCAGTATTTT	CASSLRRGGTDTQYF	NA	TRBV7-2	TRBJ2-3	TRBD2
TGTGCCAGAAGCAAACCGGGACAGGGGTCCGATACGCAGTATTTT	CARSKPGQGSDTQYF	NA	TRBV5-3	TRBJ2-3	TRBD1
TGTGCCAGCAGCTTGCGCGAAGCCGGGGAGCTGTTTTTT	CASSLREAGELFF	NA	TRBV5-1	TRBJ2-2	NA
TGTGCCAGCAGCTTGGGCGGGACAGGGATGAAGTCTGAAGCTTTCTTT	CASSLGGTGMKSEAFF	NA	TRBV5-4	TRBJ1-1	TRBD1